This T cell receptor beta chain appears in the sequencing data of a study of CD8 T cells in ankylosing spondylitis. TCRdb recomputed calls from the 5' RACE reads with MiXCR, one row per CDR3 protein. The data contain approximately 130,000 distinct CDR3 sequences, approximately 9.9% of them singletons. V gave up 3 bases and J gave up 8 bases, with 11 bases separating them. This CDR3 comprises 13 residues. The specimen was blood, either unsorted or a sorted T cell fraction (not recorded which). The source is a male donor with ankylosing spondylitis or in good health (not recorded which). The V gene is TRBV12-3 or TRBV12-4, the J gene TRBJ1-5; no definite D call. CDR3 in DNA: TGTGCCAGCAGTTTCGGCCCTGCGAAGCCCCAGCATTTT. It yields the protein CASSFGPAKPQHF.